This TCR beta chain was obtained from a study of T-cell memory formation after mild COVID-19. Study-level points and caveats: The finding that pre-infection memory included some responding clones suggested that cross-reactive memory joined. Clones contracting day 15 to 85 were balanced CD4/CD8; later expanders leaned CD4+.

One entry per CDR3 protein results from TCRdb running MiXCR on the 5' RACE reads. The profile shows around 340,000 distinct CDR3 sequences, approximately 13% of them singletons. This clonotype was seen ten or more times. Its matching antigen is unknown. This sequence was found in a man younger than 30 who had mild COVID-19 (a few samples of this study predate the infection). Cell type and time point are not known. Sequenced sample: PBMCs or a T cell subset sorted from them (not recorded which).

CDR3: CATSRGSGGTYEQYF. CDR3 DNA: TGTGCCACCAGCAGAGGTAGCGGGGGAACCTACGAGCAGTACTTC. This chain connects TRBV15 to TRBJ2-7; 9 bases line up with TRBD2. The CDR3 contains 15 residues. Germline loops: CDR1 LNHNV, CDR2 YYDKDF (reference sequence). The V segment lost 1 base and the J segment 2 bases; nucleotides outside the gene matches: 3.